Shown below are 5 T cell receptor beta chains from a single sample sequenced in a study of blood T cell repertoires in COVID-19. Clones were sequenced by immunoSEQ multiplex PCR, and TCRdb holds only the in-frame ones, with some missing. Of 260,000 or so clones listed, about 91% are singletons. Sequenced material: PBMCs or T cells enriched from blood (not recorded which). These receptors came from a woman aged 25 to 39 with acute COVID-19.

The V call is TRBV19, the J call TRBJ1-5, with 7 bases matching TRBD1. The CDR3 has 14 amino acids. CDR1 is LNHDA and CDR2 is SQIVND in the germline V gene (reference sequence). The J segment lost 7 bases and the V segment lost 4 bases, leaving 7 bases of the junction unmatched. The CDR3 spells CASSTDREEQPQHF. The CDR3 DNA follows: TGTGCCAGTAGTACCGACAGGGAGGAACAGCCCCAGCATTTT.

This chain connects TRBV20-1 to TRBJ1-2, with a weak D call TRBD1 (6 bases). The V and J ends lost 3 bases and 8 bases respectively, with 19 bases between them. The CDR3 runs 14 residues. Per the germline V gene, CDR1 is DFQATT and CDR2 is SNEGSKA (reference sequence). The chain's CDR3 is CSASLPNRVFGYTF. The CDR3 nucleotides are TGCAGTGCTAGTTTGCCCAACAGGGTATTCGGCTACACCTTC.

The CDR3 DNA is TGTGCCAGCCGACAGGCAGGATTGGTATGGCGAAATTCACCCCTCCACTTT. It specifies CASRQAGLVWRNSPLHF. The rearrangement links TRBV27 to TRBJ1-6; D possibly corresponds to TRBD1 (6 bases). CDR1 is MNHEY and CDR2 is SMNVEV in the germline V gene (reference sequence). V shed 8 bases and J shed 7 bases, with 24 bases lying between them. The CDR3 has 17 residues.

This chain uses TRBV19 with TRBJ2-7, with a tentative D call TRBD1 (6 bases). CDR3 size: 15 residues. Germline V gene lookup returns CDR1 LNHDA and CDR2 SQIVND (reference sequence). The V gene lost 5 bases and the J gene lost 2 bases, with 16 bases spanning the gap. CDR3 DNA: TGTGCCAGTAGTTTGACAGGCCGGGAAGCCTACGAGCAGTACTTC. The encoded protein is CASSLTGREAYEQYF. The full variable domain, in which reference TRBV19 and TRBJ2-7 provide the parts outside the CDR3, is DGGITQSPKYLFRKEGQNVTLSCEQNLNHDAMYWYRQDPGQGLRLIYYSQIVNDFQKGDIAEGYSVSREKKESFPLTVTSAQKNPTAFYLCASSLTGREAYEQYFGPGTRLTVT.

The J gene is TRBJ1-3, the V gene TRBV7-6; no reliable D call. Germline lookup yields CDR1 SGHVS and CDR2 FNYEAQ. The germline V and J ends were trimmed by 0 bases and 0 bases, with 9 bases remaining between them. The CDR3 is 16 residues long. CDR3 sequence reads: CASSLALGVSGNTIYF. The CDR3 nucleotides are TGTGCCAGCAGCTTAGCGCTTGGAGTCTCTGGAAACACCATATATTTT.